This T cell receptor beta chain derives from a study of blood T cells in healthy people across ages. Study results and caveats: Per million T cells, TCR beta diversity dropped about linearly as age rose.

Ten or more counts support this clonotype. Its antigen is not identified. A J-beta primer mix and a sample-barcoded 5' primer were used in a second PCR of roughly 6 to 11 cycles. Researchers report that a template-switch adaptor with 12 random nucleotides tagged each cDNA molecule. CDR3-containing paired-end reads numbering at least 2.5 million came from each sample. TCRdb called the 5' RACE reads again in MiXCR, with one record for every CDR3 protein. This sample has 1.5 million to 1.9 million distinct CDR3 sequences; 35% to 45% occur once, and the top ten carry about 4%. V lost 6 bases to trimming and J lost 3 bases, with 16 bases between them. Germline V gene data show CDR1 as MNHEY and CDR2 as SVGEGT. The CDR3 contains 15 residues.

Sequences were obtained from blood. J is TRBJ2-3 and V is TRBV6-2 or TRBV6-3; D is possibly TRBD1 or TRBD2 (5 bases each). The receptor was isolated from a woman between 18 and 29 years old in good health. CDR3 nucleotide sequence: TGTGCCAGCAGCTCCGGGACGAGGGAGACAGATACGCAGTATTTT. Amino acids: CASSSGTRETDTQYF.